This T cell receptor (beta chain) was identified in a study of blood T cell repertoires in COVID-19. About the study: PBMCs, B-cell-depleted T cells, or T cells provided the cDNA or gDNA that made up the material.

There are 13 residues in the CDR3. Per the germline V gene, CDR1 is GTSNPN and CDR2 is SVGIG (reference sequence). V was shortened by 0 bases and J by 6 bases, with 9 bases between the two germline ends. The protocol was immunoSEQ multiplex PCR, while the TCRdb copy is restricted to in-frame clones and leaves out a portion. The sample includes about 100,000 clones, about 89% of them seen just once. The J gene is TRBJ1-5, the V gene TRBV30; maybe TRBD1 (6 bases). Material: peripheral blood. This receptor was obtained from a woman aged 30 to 39 with acute or convalescent COVID-19. CDR3 protein: CAWSVQGRQPQHF. DNA for the CDR3: TGTGCCTGGAGTGTACAGGGCCGTCAGCCCCAGCATTTT. The complete variable domain, with remaining parts taken from reference TRBV30 and TRBJ1-5, reads SQTIHQWPATLVQPVGSPLSLECTVEGTSNPNLYWYRQAAGRGLQLLFYSVGIGQISSEVPQNLSASRPQDRQFILSSKKLLLSDSGFYLCAWSVQGRQPQHFGDGTRLSIL.